Detailed here is one T cell receptor (beta chain). As yet, its antigen is unknown. This entry comes from a study of cytomegalovirus exposure and HLA in healthy donors. Overall study: The roughly 120 validation repertoires, a later analysis reported, used the same platform as the approximately 700 first-cohort repertoires.

Per the germline V gene, CDR1 is MDHEN and CDR2 is SYDVKM. V was pared by 2 bases and J by 5 bases, with 9 bases between. The CDR3 runs to 13 residues. The repertoire was sequenced with immunoSEQ multiplex PCR; TCRdb's copy has only in-frame clones and lacks some. The data show around 86,000 clones, under 95% seen once. Notes on the study in general: Some TCR beta chains (roughly 150 of them) were listed as cytomegalovirus-associated. CMV antigen specificity of three CMV-associated chains was confirmed in vitro.

This sequence originates from a woman aged 25 to 39 in good health and CMV-seropositive. V gene TRBV28 combines with J gene TRBJ1-1, with D tentatively TRBD1 (5 bases). The sequencing sample was made of PBMCs. The CDR3 spells CASSLARVTEAFF. The CDR3 DNA follows: TGTGCCAGCAGTTTAGCCAGGGTTACTGAAGCTTTCTTT.